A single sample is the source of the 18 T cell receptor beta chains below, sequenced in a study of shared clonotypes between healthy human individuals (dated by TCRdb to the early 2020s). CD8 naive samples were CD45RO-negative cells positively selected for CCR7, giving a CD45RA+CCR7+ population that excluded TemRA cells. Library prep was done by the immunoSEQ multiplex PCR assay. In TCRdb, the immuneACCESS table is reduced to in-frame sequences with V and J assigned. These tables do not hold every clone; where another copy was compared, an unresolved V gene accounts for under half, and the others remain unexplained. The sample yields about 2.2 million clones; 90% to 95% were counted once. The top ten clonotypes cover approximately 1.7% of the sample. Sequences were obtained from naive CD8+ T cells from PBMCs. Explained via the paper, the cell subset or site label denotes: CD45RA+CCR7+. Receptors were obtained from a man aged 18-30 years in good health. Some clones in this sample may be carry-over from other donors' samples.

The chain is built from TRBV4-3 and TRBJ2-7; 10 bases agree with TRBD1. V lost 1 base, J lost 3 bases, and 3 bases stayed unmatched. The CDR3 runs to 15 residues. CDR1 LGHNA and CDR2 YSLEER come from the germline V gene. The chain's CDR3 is CASSQGQGAYYEQYF. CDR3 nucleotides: TGCGCCAGCAGCCAAGGACAGGGGGCGTACTACGAGCAGTACTTC.

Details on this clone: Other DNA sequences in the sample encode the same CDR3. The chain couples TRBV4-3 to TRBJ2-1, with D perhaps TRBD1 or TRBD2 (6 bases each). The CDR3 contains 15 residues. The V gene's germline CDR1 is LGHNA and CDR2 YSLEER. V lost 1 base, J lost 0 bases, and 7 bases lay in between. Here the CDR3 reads CASSQGGASYNEQFF. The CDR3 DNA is TGCGCCAGCAGCCAAGGGGGGGCCTCCTACAATGAGCAGTTCTTC.

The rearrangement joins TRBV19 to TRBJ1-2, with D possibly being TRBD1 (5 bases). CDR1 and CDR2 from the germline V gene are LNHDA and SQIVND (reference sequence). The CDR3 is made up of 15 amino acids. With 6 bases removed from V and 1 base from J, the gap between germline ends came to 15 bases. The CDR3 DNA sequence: TGTGCCAGTAGCCCTGCGGGACGTCTTAACTATGGCTACACCTTC. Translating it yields CASSPAGRLNYGYTF. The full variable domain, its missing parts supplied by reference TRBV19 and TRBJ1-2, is DGGITQSPKYLFRKEGQNVTLSCEQNLNHDAMYWYRQDPGQGLRLIYYSQIVNDFQKGDIAEGYSVSREKKESFPLTVTSAQKNPTAFYLCASSPAGRLNYGYTFGSGTRLTVV.

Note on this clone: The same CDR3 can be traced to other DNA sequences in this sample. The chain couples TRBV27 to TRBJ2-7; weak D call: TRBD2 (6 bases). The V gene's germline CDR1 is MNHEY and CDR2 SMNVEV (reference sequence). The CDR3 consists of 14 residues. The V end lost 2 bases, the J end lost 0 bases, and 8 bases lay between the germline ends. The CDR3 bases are TGTGCCAGCAGTTTAAGGGGAGGCTCCTACGAGCAGTACTTC. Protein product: CASSLRGGSYEQYF.

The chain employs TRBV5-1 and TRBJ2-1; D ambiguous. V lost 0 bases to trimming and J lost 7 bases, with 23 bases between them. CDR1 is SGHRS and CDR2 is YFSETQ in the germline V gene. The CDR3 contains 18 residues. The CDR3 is CASSLGIFSEVLGNEQFF. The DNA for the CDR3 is TGCGCCAGCAGCTTGGGAATATTCTCGGAAGTGTTGGGGAATGAGCAGTTCTTC.

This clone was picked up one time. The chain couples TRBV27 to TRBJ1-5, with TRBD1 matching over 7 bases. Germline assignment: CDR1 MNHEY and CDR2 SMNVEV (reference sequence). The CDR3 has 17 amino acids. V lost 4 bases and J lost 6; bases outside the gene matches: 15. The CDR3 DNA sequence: TGTGCCAGCAGTTCGCACCCTTGGGAGGGGGCGATTCAGCCCCAGCATTTT. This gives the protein CASSSHPWEGAIQPQHF.

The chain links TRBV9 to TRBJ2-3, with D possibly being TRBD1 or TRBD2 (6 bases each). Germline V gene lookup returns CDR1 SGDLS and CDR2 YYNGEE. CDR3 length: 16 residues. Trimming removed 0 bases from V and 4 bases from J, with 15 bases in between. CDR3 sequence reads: CASSVGGARPADTQYF. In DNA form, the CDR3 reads TGTGCCAGCAGCGTAGGGGGGGCACGCCCGGCAGATACGCAGTATTTT.

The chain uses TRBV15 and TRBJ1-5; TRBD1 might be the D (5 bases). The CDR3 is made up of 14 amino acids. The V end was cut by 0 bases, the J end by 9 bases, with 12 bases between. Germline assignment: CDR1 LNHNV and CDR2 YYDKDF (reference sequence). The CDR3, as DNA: TGTGCCACCAGCAGAGATGGGGGGAGGCGGCCCCAGCATTTT. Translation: CATSRDGGRRPQHF.

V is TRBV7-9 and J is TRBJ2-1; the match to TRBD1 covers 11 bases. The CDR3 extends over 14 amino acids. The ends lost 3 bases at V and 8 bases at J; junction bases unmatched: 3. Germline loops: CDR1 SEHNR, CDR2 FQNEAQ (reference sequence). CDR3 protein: CASSFWTGGDEQFF. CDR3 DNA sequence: TGTGCCAGCAGCTTCTGGACAGGGGGCGATGAGCAGTTCTTC.

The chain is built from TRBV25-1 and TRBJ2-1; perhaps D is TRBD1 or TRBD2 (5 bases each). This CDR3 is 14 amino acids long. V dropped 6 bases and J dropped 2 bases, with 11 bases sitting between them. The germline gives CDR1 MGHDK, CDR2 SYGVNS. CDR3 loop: CASSPGRTYNEQFF. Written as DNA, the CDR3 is TGTGCCAGCAGCCCGGGACGGACCTACAATGAGCAGTTCTTC.

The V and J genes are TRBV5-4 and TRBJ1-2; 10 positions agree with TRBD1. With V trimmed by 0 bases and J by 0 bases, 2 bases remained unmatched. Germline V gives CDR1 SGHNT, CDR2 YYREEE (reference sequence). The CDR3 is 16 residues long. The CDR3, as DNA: TGTGCCAGCAGCTTGGGGACAGGGGGTACTAACTATGGCTACACCTTC. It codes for CASSLGTGGTNYGYTF.

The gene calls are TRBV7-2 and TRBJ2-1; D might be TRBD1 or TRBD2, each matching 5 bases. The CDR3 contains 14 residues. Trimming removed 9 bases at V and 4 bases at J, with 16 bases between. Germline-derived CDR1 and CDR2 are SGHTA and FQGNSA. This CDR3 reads CASGTEPRYNEQFF. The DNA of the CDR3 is TGTGCCAGTGGGACCGAACCGCGATACAATGAGCAGTTCTTC.

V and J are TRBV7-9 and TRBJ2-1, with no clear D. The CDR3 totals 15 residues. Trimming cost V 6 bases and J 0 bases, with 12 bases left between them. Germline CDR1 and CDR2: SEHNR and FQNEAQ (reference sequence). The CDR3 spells CASSSKDRSYNEQFF. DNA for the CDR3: TGTGCCAGCAGTTCGAAGGACCGCTCCTACAATGAGCAGTTCTTC.

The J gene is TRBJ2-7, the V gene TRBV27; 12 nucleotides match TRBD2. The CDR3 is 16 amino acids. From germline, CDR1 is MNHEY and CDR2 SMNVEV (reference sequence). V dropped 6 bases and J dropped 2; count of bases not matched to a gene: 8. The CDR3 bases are TGTGCCAGCAGAACCTGGACTAGCGGGATTACCTACGAGCAGTACTTC. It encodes CASRTWTSGITYEQYF.

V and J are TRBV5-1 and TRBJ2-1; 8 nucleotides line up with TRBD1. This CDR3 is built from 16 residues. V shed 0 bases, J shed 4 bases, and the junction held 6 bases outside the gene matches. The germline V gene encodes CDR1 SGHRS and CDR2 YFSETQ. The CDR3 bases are TGCGCCAGCAGCTTGGGGGGACAGGTTACTTACAATGAGCAGTTCTTC. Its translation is CASSLGGQVTYNEQFF.

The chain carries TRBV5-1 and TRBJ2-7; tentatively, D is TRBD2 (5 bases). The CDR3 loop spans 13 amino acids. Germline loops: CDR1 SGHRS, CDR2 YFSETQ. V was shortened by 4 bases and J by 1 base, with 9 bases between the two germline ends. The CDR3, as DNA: TGCGCCAGCAGCCCCGGGATATCCTACGAGCAGTACTTC. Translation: CASSPGISYEQYF.

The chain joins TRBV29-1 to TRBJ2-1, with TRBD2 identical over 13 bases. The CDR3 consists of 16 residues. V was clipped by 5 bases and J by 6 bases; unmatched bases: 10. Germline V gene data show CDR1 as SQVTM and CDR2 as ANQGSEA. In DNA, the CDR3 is TGCAGCGTTCTGGGACTAGCGGGACTGTTTGGCAATGAGCAGTTCTTC. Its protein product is CSVLGLAGLFGNEQFF.

The CDR3 bases are TGTGCCAGTAGTGCGACGACAGGGCTTCTACTCTACGAGCAGTACTTC. Its translation is CASSATTGLLLYEQYF. The V and J genes are TRBV19 and TRBJ2-7, with 7 bases lining up with TRBD1. The CDR3 consists of 16 residues. The V gene's germline CDR1 is LNHDA and CDR2 SQIVND (reference sequence). V dropped 5 bases and J dropped 3; count of bases not matched to a gene: 13.